Shown below are 32 T cell receptor beta chains from a single sample sequenced in a study of T cells in Graves' hyperthyroidism and ophthalmopathy. The investigators amplified TCR beta CDR3 regions from RNA transcripts. A first-round RT-PCR of the TCR CDR3 used the HTBI primer set. MiXCR, run by TCRdb on the multiplex PCR reads, gives a single entry per CDR3 protein. The sample includes a few hundred thousand distinct CDR3 sequences, around 15% of them seen just once. Sample: blood. The receptors were sampled from a woman aged 25 to 39 with Graves' ophthalmopathy.

This clonotype was seen only a few times. V gene TRBV12-3 or TRBV12-4 combines with J gene TRBJ1-4; the D gene is possibly TRBD1 (5 bases). This CDR3 has 13 residues. Between the trimmed V and J ends, which lost 5 bases and 8 bases, there was a span of 12 bases. CDR3 in amino acids: CASSPRGWEKLFF. As DNA, the CDR3 is TGTGCCAGCAGTCCCCGGGGGTGGGAAAAACTGTTTTTT.

CDR3 region: CASTRPLGTGELFF. The CDR3 nucleotides read TGTGCCAGCACTCGCCCGTTGGGCACCGGGGAGCTGTTTTTT. The gene calls are TRBV19 and TRBJ2-2; D gene ambiguous. The V and J ends lost 9 bases and 4 bases respectively, with 15 bases between them. The CDR3 is 14 residues long. From germline, CDR1 is LNHDA and CDR2 SQIVND (reference sequence).

This clonotype was counted ten times or more. The chain uses TRBV20-1 and TRBJ1-2, with unresolved D. Deletions cut 0 bases from V and 8 bases from J, with 10 bases between. Germline V gene lookup returns CDR1 DFQATT and CDR2 SNEGSKA (reference sequence). This CDR3 spans 12 amino acids. The CDR3 loop reads CSARDAFRGYTF. The CDR3 nucleotides are TGCAGTGCTAGAGATGCATTCCGAGGCTACACCTTC.

This clonotype was observed a handful of times. The gene calls are TRBV10-3 and TRBJ2-5, with D perhaps TRBD2 (6 bases). The CDR3 length is 13 residues. The germline V gene encodes CDR1 ENHRY and CDR2 SYGVKD. The germline V and J ends were trimmed by 4 bases and 2 bases, with 8 bases remaining between them. CDR3 protein: CAISAGVQETQYF. CDR3 DNA sequence: TGTGCCATCAGTGCGGGAGTTCAAGAGACCCAGTACTTC.

CDR3 region: CASSGGARRAFF. CDR3 DNA sequence: TGTGCCAGCAGTGGGGGGGCCAGGAGAGCTTTCTTT. V gene TRBV12-3 or TRBV12-4 combines with J gene TRBJ1-1; a possible D gene is TRBD1 (6 bases). V was clipped by 5 bases and J by 10 bases, with 14 bases between them. The length of the CDR3 is 12 residues.

This chain uses TRBV19 with TRBJ2-1; 8 nucleotides match TRBD2. The CDR3 contains 19 residues. J gave up 1 base and V 6 bases, and 17 bases lay outside the gene matches. Per germline, CDR1 LNHDA and CDR2 SQIVND (reference sequence). CDR3 DNA sequence: TGTGCCAGTAGCCCTACACTAGCGGCGCAATCTTGGTCCTACAATGAGCAGTTCTTC. This translates into CASSPTLAAQSWSYNEQFF.

The rearrangement links TRBV4-3 to TRBJ2-7; D uncertain. Trimming cost V 0 bases and J 2 bases, with 11 bases left between them. Germline V CDR1 and CDR2: LGHNA, YSLEER. The CDR3 sequence is 15 residues long. The CDR3 bases are TGCGCCAGCAGCCAAGAAAGAACCGTGACCTACGAGCAGTACTTC. Translated, it gives CASSQERTVTYEQYF.

V usage is TRBV6-5 and J usage is TRBJ2-7, with D unresolved. TRBJ2-1 matches the DNA end more closely, so the J call is doubtful. CDR1 and CDR2 (germline): MNHEY, SVGAGI. The CDR3 sequence is 11 residues long. CDR3 loop: CASSYYYEQFF. The CDR3 DNA reads TGTGCCAGCAGTTACTATTACGAGCAGTTCTTC.

The rearrangement links TRBV18 to TRBJ2-3; possible D gene TRBD2, 5 bases. The CDR3 runs to 17 residues. Germline values: CDR1 KGHSH, CDR2 LQKENI. Between the trimmed V and J ends, which lost 4 bases and 2 bases, there was a span of 19 bases. This CDR3 reads CASSRPVEADVTDTQYF. In nucleotides, the CDR3 is TGTGCCAGCTCACGACCCGTGGAAGCGGATGTCACAGATACGCAGTATTTT.

The V and J genes are TRBV29-1 and TRBJ1-1; 10 bases are shared with TRBD1. Germline CDR1 is SQVTM and CDR2 is ANQGSEA. This CDR3 has 13 amino acids. Trimming cost V 3 bases and J 7 bases; bases outside gene matches: 5. DNA of the CDR3: TGCAGCGTTGAGGGACAGGGGTTGAGTGAAGCTTTCTTT. This gives the protein CSVEGQGLSEAFF.

Ten or more counts support this clonotype. The chain has TRBV6-1 and TRBJ2-2; D gene ambiguous. CDR3 length equals 14 residues. Trimming stripped 7 bases from V and 8 bases from J, with 17 bases between. Germline CDR1 MNHNS, CDR2 SASEGT. CDR3 protein: CASKKTRSRGELFF. The CDR3, as DNA: TGTGCCAGCAAAAAAACAAGATCGAGGGGGGAGCTGTTTTTT.

The CDR3 DNA sequence: TGTGCCAGCAGCCCACCTCGACAGGGTGACGAGCAGTACTTC. Translated: CASSPPRQGDEQYF. The rearrangement joins TRBV14 to TRBJ2-7; 7 positions match TRBD1. The CDR3 runs to 14 residues. J gave up 5 bases and V 4 bases, and 8 bases lay outside the gene matches. Germline-derived CDR1 and CDR2 are SGHDN and FVKESK.

This clonotype came up a few times. The gene calls are TRBV30 and TRBJ1-4; a weak D match, TRBD1 (5 bases). Germline assignment: CDR1 GTSNPN and CDR2 SVGIG (reference sequence). V lost 5 bases, J lost 5 bases, and 12 bases lay in between. The CDR3 spans 13 residues. CDR3 protein: CAWVQGVNEKLFF. CDR3 in DNA: TGTGCCTGGGTACAAGGGGTAAATGAAAAACTGTTTTTT.

This clonotype was seen a few times. DNA for the CDR3: TGTGCCAGCAGCCCAAGGACAGGGGAGTTATACGAGCAGTACTTC. Translating gives CASSPRTGELYEQYF. This chain links TRBV28 with TRBJ2-7, with TRBD1 identical over 9 bases. Germline-derived CDR1 and CDR2 are MDHEN and SYDVKM. Trimming cost V 6 bases and J 4 bases; bases outside gene matches: 10. CDR3 length: 15 residues.

The chain has TRBV5-1 and TRBJ1-4; D uncertain. Germline V gene sequence: CDR1 SGHRS, CDR2 YFSETQ. This CDR3 spans 14 amino acids. V was shortened by 7 bases and J by 2 bases, with 12 bases between the two germline ends. Here the CDR3 reads CASRAQETNEKLFF. For the CDR3, the DNA is TGCGCCAGCCGCGCCCAAGAGACTAATGAAAAACTGTTTTTT. The full variable domain, in which reference TRBV5-1 and TRBJ1-4 provide the parts outside the CDR3, is KAGVTQTPRYLIKTRGQQVTLSCSPISGHRSVSWYQQTPGQGLQFLFEYFSETQRNKGNFPGRFSGRQFSNSRSEMNVSTLELGDSALYLCASRAQETNEKLFFGSGTQLSVL.

This clonotype was found many times. The genes are TRBV5-1 and TRBJ1-2, with a possible D match to TRBD1 (5 bases). The germline gives CDR1 SGHRS, CDR2 YFSETQ. This CDR3 has 14 residues. Deletions cut 5 bases from V and 3 bases from J, with 14 bases between. The CDR3 bases are TGCGCCAGCAGGGAAGGGACGGCGTACTATGGCTACACCTTC. The encoded protein is CASREGTAYYGYTF.

Ten or more counts support this clonotype. The V and J genes are TRBV18 and TRBJ1-2, with TRBD1 as a possible D gene (6 bases). Trimming stripped 8 bases from V and 2 bases from J, with 12 bases between. The CDR3 totals 13 residues. Germline loops: CDR1 KGHSH, CDR2 LQKENI. CDR3 protein: CASRQDSNYGYTF. CDR3 sequence (DNA): TGTGCCAGCCGTCAGGACAGCAACTATGGCTACACCTTC.

The chain couples TRBV2 to TRBJ1-6; D is undetermined. Germline CDR1 SNHLY, CDR2 FYNNEI. V was pared by 2 bases and J by 5 bases, with 4 bases between. This CDR3 is 13 amino acids long. The CDR3 spells CASSERNNSPLHF. CDR3 nucleotide sequence: TGTGCCAGCAGTGAAAGGAATAATTCACCCCTCCACTTT.

This clonotype was seen repeatedly, ten times or more. The chain employs TRBV7-2 and TRBJ2-4, with TRBD2 as a possible D gene (5 bases). Trimming pared 1 base from V and 1 base from J, leaving 14 bases between. This CDR3 is 17 amino acids long. Germline assignment: CDR1 SGHTA and CDR2 FQGNSA. CDR3 sequence: CASSLGFGVWAKNIQYF. In nucleotides, the CDR3 is TGTGCCAGCAGCTTAGGGTTCGGGGTCTGGGCCAAAAACATTCAGTACTTC.

This clonotype has ten or more counts. The chain has TRBV11-2 and TRBJ2-7; the match to TRBD2 covers 12 bases. The CDR3 length is 20 residues. Germline CDR1 is SGHAT and CDR2 is FQNNGV. V was pared by 5 bases and J by 5 bases, with 22 bases of the junction left unmatched. CDR3 sequence: CASSRPFRTSGKSFTHEQYF. The CDR3 coding sequence is TGTGCCAGCAGCCGCCCCTTCCGGACTAGCGGGAAAAGTTTCACCCACGAGCAGTACTTC.

V gene TRBV7-9 combines with J gene TRBJ2-5, with D possibly TRBD2 on 5 matching bases. From germline, CDR1 is SEHNR and CDR2 FQNEAQ (reference sequence). There are 15 residues in the CDR3. Trimming took off 0 bases at V and 4 bases at J, with 12 bases between the two ends. This chain's CDR3 is CASSLAGLEGETQYF. The CDR3 DNA is TGTGCCAGCAGCTTAGCTGGGCTAGAGGGAGAGACCCAGTACTTC.

This clonotype was picked up one time. The chain combines TRBV19 with TRBJ2-7; D may be TRBD1 or TRBD2 (5 bases each). Trimming took off 5 bases at V and 2 bases at J, with 16 bases between the two ends. The CDR3 consists of 15 residues. In germline, CDR1 is LNHDA, CDR2 SQIVND (reference sequence). The CDR3 region has the DNA TGTGCCAGTAGTGCCGGGACGAACGTCGCCTACGAGCAGTACTTC. Protein: CASSAGTNVAYEQYF.

Here the CDR3 DNA reads TGCAGCGTTGAATCTTGGGTAGTGGGACTCACCTACAATGAGCAGTTCTTC. Encoded protein: CSVESWVVGLTYNEQFF. This sequence joins TRBV29-1 and TRBJ2-1; D might be TRBD2 (6 bases). CDR3 length: 17 amino acids. Per the germline V gene, CDR1 is SQVTM and CDR2 is ANQGSEA. The V gene lost 2 bases and the J gene lost 2 bases, with 19 bases spanning the gap.

This clonotype was counted at least ten times. This rearrangement joins TRBV3-1 to TRBJ1-1; tentative D call: TRBD1 (5 bases). CDR1 and CDR2 from the germline V gene are LGHDT and YNNKEL (reference sequence). The CDR3 covers 14 residues. V was trimmed by 3 bases and J by 0 bases, leaving 8 bases between them. The CDR3 sequence: CASSQGVLNTEAFF. In DNA form, the CDR3 reads TGTGCCAGCAGCCAGGGGGTGTTGAACACTGAAGCTTTCTTT.

Many counts were recorded for this clonotype. The chain recombines TRBV29-1 with TRBJ1-1; 7 bases line up with TRBD1. Per germline, CDR1 SQVTM and CDR2 ANQGSEA. The CDR3 runs to 13 residues. V was clipped by 5 bases and J by 1 base; unmatched bases: 4. The CDR3, as DNA: TGCAGCGTTCTGACAGGGCGGAACACTGAAGCTTTCTTT. Translation gives CSVLTGRNTEAFF.

This clonotype was counted only a few times. A much larger clone is a single base away; this may be a read error. The CDR3 loop reads CNAQGLAGATETQYF. DNA of the CDR3: TGCAATGCTCAGGGACTAGCGGGAGCGACGGAGACCCAGTACTTC. V gene TRBV20-1 combines with J gene TRBJ2-5, with 14 positions matching TRBD2. CDR3 size: 15 residues. The germline V gene encodes CDR1 DFQATT and CDR2 SNEGSKA (reference sequence).

This clonotype was recorded a few times. J is TRBJ2-7 and V is TRBV10-3, with TRBD2 matching over 12 bases. The CDR3 extends over 18 amino acids. Trimming removed 3 bases from V and 0 bases from J; junction bases left unmatched: 9. The germline CDR1 and CDR2 sequences are ENHRY and SYGVKD. The CDR3 loop reads CAISEGTSGPQSSYEQYF. The CDR3 bases are TGTGCCATCAGTGAAGGGACTAGCGGGCCACAGAGCTCCTACGAGCAGTACTTC.

A word on this clonotype: A read error may explain this, as a much larger clone is one base away. This sequence joins TRBV30 and TRBJ2-1; D uncertain. Trimming removed 4 bases at V and 10 bases at J, with 11 bases between. Looked up from germline, CDR1 is GTSNPN and CDR2 is SVGIG (reference sequence). This CDR3 has 11 amino acids. CDR3 in amino acids: CAWIVLKEQFF. CDR3 bases: TGTGCCTGGATCGTCCTTAAAGAGCAGTTCTTC. Filled out from reference TRBV30 and TRBJ2-1, the complete variable domain reads SQTIHQWPATLVQPVGSPLSLECTVEGTSNPNLYWYRQAAGRGLQLLFYSVGIGQISSEVPQNLSASRPQDRQFILSSKKLLLSDSGFYLCAWIVLKEQFFGPGTRLTVL.

This clonotype was seen only a few times. The chain joins TRBV4-3 to TRBJ2-7; 10 nucleotides align to TRBD2. Germline-derived CDR1 and CDR2 are LGHNA and YSLEER. V shed 1 base and J 3 bases; nucleotides not matched to a gene: 3. This CDR3 spans 15 amino acids. CDR3 protein: CASSQGIAGGYEQYF. The CDR3 DNA sequence: TGCGCCAGCAGCCAAGGAATAGCGGGAGGCTACGAGCAGTACTTC.

This clonotype was observed a handful of times. V usage is TRBV3-1 and J usage is TRBJ2-1, with D hard to call. The CDR3 extends over 14 amino acids. The germline V gene has CDR1 LGHDT and CDR2 YNNKEL (reference sequence). Deletions cut 3 bases from V and 8 bases from J, with 14 bases between. The CDR3 here is CASSHLISSDEQFF. The CDR3 region has the DNA TGTGCCAGCAGCCATCTTATCTCTTCCGATGAGCAGTTCTTC.

Turning to this clonotype: Possible read error: a much larger clone is one base away. The rearrangement joins TRBV7-9 to TRBJ2-7; TRBD2 agrees at 10 bases. This CDR3 is built from 14 residues. Germline CDR1 and CDR2: SEHNR and FQNEAQ (reference sequence). The DNA of the CDR3 is TGTGCCAGCAGCGTAACTAGCGGGATTTACGGGCAGTACTTC. It codes for CASSVTSGIYGQYF.

This clonotype came up many times. The rearrangement joins TRBV2 to TRBJ2-7, with TRBD2 identical over 7 bases. This CDR3 is 15 amino acids long. The V gene end was trimmed by 0 bases and the J gene end by 5 bases; junction bases not matched to a gene: 7. CDR1 and CDR2 from the germline V gene are SNHLY and FYNNEI. This chain's CDR3 is CASSEAGGRYNEQYF. CDR3 nucleotide sequence: TGTGCCAGCAGTGAAGCAGGCGGGAGATATAACGAGCAGTACTTC.